Below are 25 T cell receptor beta chains sequenced from a single sample in a study of regulatory T cells in long-lasting Graves disease. Time point given: newly diagnosed GD, antithyroid drugs for less than 3 months. There was RNA extracted from PBMCs, and the TCR library was made from it. Combining iRepertoire HTBI primers with Arm-PCR of CDR3 regions, the authors built TCR beta libraries. TCRdb fed the multiplex PCR reads into MiXCR, producing one record per CDR3 protein. The sample records a few hundred thousand distinct CDR3 sequences, approximately 18% being singletons. The same specimen was also included in a second study, on T cells in Graves' hyperthyroidism and ophthalmopathy.

The starting material was peripheral blood mononuclear cells (PBMCs), obtained at new diagnosis, from a patient treated with antithyroid drugs. The receptors stem from a woman in her twenties or thirties with Graves disease.

V is TRBV7-2 and J is TRBJ2-3, with TRBD2 identical over 8 bases. The DNA end is more similar to TRBJ2-5, so the J call may be wrong. The CDR3 sequence is 15 residues long. Per the germline V gene, CDR1 is SGHTA and CDR2 is FQGNSA. The CDR3 nucleotides are TGTGCCAGCAGCTTAGTAGCGGGATCGTGGGAGACCCAGTACTTC. This encodes CASSLVAGSWETQYF.

On this clonotype itself: At one of its ends the junction is not consistent with the germline gene, which may arise from a read error. V is TRBV7-9 and J is TRBJ1-6; TRBD1 matches 10 bases. The CDR3 consists of 14 residues. Looked up from germline, CDR1 is SEHNR and CDR2 is FQNEAQ (reference sequence). The DNA for the CDR3 is TGCGCCAGCAGCTTACCGGGACAGGGGATACCCCTCCACTTT. It codes for CASSLPGQGIPLHF.

A word on this clonotype: A far larger clone is one nucleotide away, so this likely arose from a read error. The chain joins TRBV11-2 to TRBJ1-2, with 7 bases that match TRBD1. The length of the CDR3 is 15 residues. Germline V gene data show CDR1 as SGHAT and CDR2 as FQNNGV. The CDR3 nucleotides read TGTGCCAGCAGCTTGGGAGGGGGCAGCGACTATGGCTACATCTTC. Residues: CASSLGGGSDYGYIF.

This clonotype has only a few counts. The J gene is TRBJ2-5, the V gene TRBV6-1; 7 bases are a match to TRBD1. The CDR3 totals 14 residues. Per germline, CDR1 MNHNS and CDR2 SASEGT. V dropped 8 bases and J dropped 5; count of bases not matched to a gene: 11. DNA of the CDR3: TGTGCCAGCTCGACGGGACAGTTGAGTGAGACCCAGTACTTC. This sequence encodes CASSTGQLSETQYF.

In its sample, this clonotype was seen a few times. This may stem from a read error, because a much larger clone lies one nucleotide away. This chain links TRBV5-1 with TRBJ2-1; D is unresolved. V was cut by 0 bases and J by 10 bases, with 11 bases left in between. CDR3 size: 13 residues. Germline lookup yields CDR1 SGHRS and CDR2 YFSETQ. Written as DNA, the CDR3 is TGCGCCAGCAGCTTGGATGGTTTAGGGGAGCAGTTCTTC. Amino acid sequence: CASSLDGLGEQFF.

The chain has TRBV7-8 and TRBJ2-1, with 11 bases identical to TRBD2. V was pared by 3 bases and J by 8 bases, with 6 bases of the junction left unmatched. The CDR3 sequence is 15 residues long. CDR1 and CDR2 (germline): SGHVS, FQNEAQ. The CDR3 reads CASSFSGRAGDEQFF. CDR3 DNA sequence: TGTGCCAGCAGCTTTAGCGGGAGGGCCGGGGATGAGCAGTTCTTC.

J is TRBJ1-4 and V is TRBV6-1; 7 nucleotides agree with TRBD1. J was trimmed by 4 bases and V by 6 bases; bases with no gene match: 8. The CDR3 loop spans 15 amino acids. From germline, CDR1 is MNHNS and CDR2 SASEGT. CDR3 sequence reads: CASRGGTVFNEKLFF. CDR3 nucleotides: TGTGCCAGCAGAGGGGGGACAGTTTTTAATGAAAAACTGTTTTTT.

This clonotype was counted at least ten times. The rearrangement links TRBV28 to TRBJ2-3, with TRBD1 identical over 9 bases. Germline V lookup: CDR1 MDHEN, CDR2 SYDVKM. V shed 7 bases, J shed 3 bases, and the junction held 8 bases outside the gene matches. The CDR3 covers 15 residues. The CDR3 DNA sequence: TGTGCCAGCACCGAACCGGGACAGGGAACAGATACGCAGTATTTT. This translates into CASTEPGQGTDTQYF.

The V call is TRBV15, the J call TRBJ2-1; D is tentatively TRBD1 or TRBD2 (7 bases each). V was cut by 3 bases and J by 1 base, with 19 bases left in between. The CDR3 length is 18 residues. The germline CDR1 and CDR2 sequences are LNHNV and YYDKDF (reference sequence). The CDR3 DNA reads as TGTGCCACCAGCAGCAGGGGGAGGGCCGGGAAGTCCTACAATGAGCAGTTCTTC. Translated: CATSSRGRAGKSYNEQFF.

This clonotype was seen repeatedly, ten times or more. The V call is TRBV6-2 or TRBV6-3, the J call TRBJ2-7; weak D call: TRBD2 (5 bases). The CDR3 consists of 13 residues. V lost 5 bases and J 6 bases, leaving 14 bases between the germline ends. Per germline, CDR1 MNHEY and CDR2 SVGEGT. The chain's CDR3 is CASSDTRRGEQYF. DNA of the CDR3: TGTGCCAGCAGTGACACCCGCCGGGGCGAGCAGTACTTC.

The chain carries TRBV5-1 and TRBJ2-5; TRBD1 or TRBD2 may be the D gene (5 bases each). Deletions cut 3 bases from V and 4 bases from J, with 19 bases between. The CDR3 covers 16 residues. CDR1 and CDR2 (germline): SGHRS, YFSETQ. Here the CDR3 reads CASSSVPGRVRETQYF. The DNA of the CDR3 is TGCGCCAGCAGCTCGGTCCCGGGACGGGTGCGAGAGACCCAGTACTTC.

Only a few counts were recorded for this clonotype. The chain uses TRBV5-1 and TRBJ2-1; the D is unclear. This CDR3 contains 13 residues. Germline loops: CDR1 SGHRS, CDR2 YFSETQ. V was shortened by 0 bases and J by 9 bases, with 10 bases between the two germline ends. CDR3 region: CASSLGGPGEQFF. The CDR3 DNA is TGCGCCAGCAGCTTGGGTGGGCCAGGTGAGCAGTTCTTC.

This clonotype was found many times. The gene calls are TRBV12-3 or TRBV12-4 and TRBJ2-2; perhaps TRBD1 as D (6 bases). V gave up 3 bases and J gave up 7 bases, with 15 bases separating them. This CDR3 contains 15 residues. CDR3 sequence reads: CASSLGQGWFGELFF. The CDR3 DNA is TGTGCCAGCAGTTTGGGGCAGGGGTGGTTCGGGGAGCTGTTTTTT.

This clonotype was detected a few times. The genes are TRBV6-1 and TRBJ1-3; no clear D. CDR3 size: 12 residues. Germline CDR1 and CDR2: MNHNS and SASEGT. The V end was cut by 5 bases, the J end by 4 bases, with 6 bases between. The CDR3 sequence is CASSTGGNTIYF. The CDR3 bases are TGTGCCAGCAGTACGGGGGGAAACACCATATATTTT.

This clonotype has ten or more counts. The chain joins TRBV7-9 to TRBJ2-5, with D perhaps TRBD1 (5 bases). CDR3 length equals 12 residues. Germline V gives CDR1 SEHNR, CDR2 FQNEAQ (reference sequence). Trimming took 5 bases from V and 5 from J, leaving 9 bases between them. In nucleotides, the CDR3 is TGTGCCAGCAGCCGGCAGGGTGAGACCCAGTACTTC. As protein: CASSRQGETQYF.

This clonotype was recorded at least ten times. A read error may account for a junction end that differs from germline. The genes are TRBV5-1 and TRBJ2-7, with TRBD1 matching 10 bases. The CDR3 loop spans 15 amino acids. Germline lookup yields CDR1 SGHRS and CDR2 YFSETQ. CDR3 residues: CASSPWGQGTYEQYF. DNA for the CDR3: TGTGCCAGCAGCCCCTGGGGACAGGGGACCTACGAGCAGTACTTC.

This clonotype was picked up many times. CDR3 amino acids: CASTGYNNEQFF. The CDR3 region has the DNA TGTGCCAGCACAGGGTATAACAATGAGCAGTTCTTC. The chain links TRBV6-1 to TRBJ2-1, with D possibly matching TRBD1 (5 bases). V was cut by 7 bases and J by 5 bases, with 9 bases left in between. Germline CDR1 and CDR2: MNHNS and SASEGT. The CDR3 length is 12 residues.

V usage is TRBV14 and J usage is TRBJ2-1; 8 positions agree with TRBD1. The CDR3 is 17 residues long. The germline V gene has CDR1 SGHDN and CDR2 FVKESK. Losses at the gene ends were 5 bases for V and 12 bases for J; bases not matched to a gene: 21. CDR3 in amino acids: CASSLNAAGTGLLRQFF. The CDR3 DNA sequence: TGTGCCAGCAGCTTAAACGCAGCCGGGACAGGTTTGTTACGGCAGTTCTTC. The full variable domain, with the rest looked up from reference TRBV14 and TRBJ2-1, is EAGVTQFPSHSVIEKGQTVTLRCDPISGHDNLYWYRRVMGKEIKFLLHFVKESKQDESGMPNNRFLAERTGGTYSTLKVQPAELEDSGVYFCASSLNAAGTGLLRQFFGPGTRLTVL.

This clonotype was seen ten or more times. The chain employs TRBV6-1 and TRBJ1-2, with TRBD1 matching 7 bases. CDR1 and CDR2 from the germline V gene are MNHNS and SASEGT. Trimming took 4 bases from V and 4 from J; bases not matched to a gene: 9. The CDR3 length is 15 residues. The CDR3 loop is CASSGDRAGFYGYTF. The CDR3 nucleotides are TGTGCCAGCAGTGGAGACAGGGCCGGGTTCTATGGCTACACCTTC.

The V gene is TRBV4-1, the J gene TRBJ2-1; weak D call: TRBD1 (6 bases). V lost 7 bases and J lost 7, with 20 bases in between. Per germline, CDR1 MGHRA and CDR2 YSYEKL. This CDR3 is built from 15 residues. DNA for the CDR3: TGCGCCAGCACCGAGTTAATTTTACAGGGAAATGAGCAGTTCTTC. Translating gives CASTELILQGNEQFF.

In this sample, this clonotype turned up many times. One end of the junction varies from germline; a read error may be responsible. The rearrangement joins TRBV7-8 to TRBJ2-7, with 7 nucleotides matching TRBD1. Germline loops: CDR1 SGHVS, CDR2 FQNEAQ. This CDR3 is 15 amino acids long. The CDR3, as DNA: TGTGCCAGCAGCCCTGACAGGGTGTCGTCCTTCGAGCAGTACTTC. It codes for CASSPDRVSSFEQYF.

This clonotype was counted at least ten times. J is TRBJ1-5 and V is TRBV19, with D perhaps matching TRBD1 (6 bases). Germline assignment: CDR1 LNHDA and CDR2 SQIVND (reference sequence). The CDR3 totals 14 residues. The V and J ends lost 6 bases and 5 bases respectively, with 14 bases between them. The CDR3 loop is CASRPTGRDQPQHF. CDR3 coding DNA: TGTGCCAGTAGACCAACAGGGAGGGATCAGCCCCAGCATTTT.

In its sample, this clonotype was seen many times. The genes are TRBV12-3 or TRBV12-4 and TRBJ1-1; D gene unclear. The CDR3 has 15 residues. Trimming pared 5 bases from V and 1 base from J, leaving 14 bases between. The CDR3 loop is CASSPRPFKNTEAFF. In nucleotides, the CDR3 is TGTGCCAGCAGTCCCCGCCCGTTCAAGAACACTGAAGCTTTCTTT.

The rearrangement joins TRBV11-2 to TRBJ2-1; possibly TRBD1 for D (5 bases). The CDR3 extends over 16 amino acids. Germline CDR1 is SGHAT and CDR2 is FQNNGV. V shed 0 bases and J shed 4 bases, with 13 bases lying between them. CDR3 in DNA: TGTGCCAGCAGCTTAGATATTGGCAGGACATACAATGAGCAGTTCTTC. Its translation: CASSLDIGRTYNEQFF.

This clonotype showed up many times. The chain links TRBV7-2 to TRBJ1-5; D perhaps matches TRBD1 (6 bases). The CDR3 extends over 14 amino acids. Trimming cost V 4 bases and J 3 bases, with 10 bases left between them. Germline V lookup: CDR1 SGHTA, CDR2 FQGNSA. The CDR3 DNA reads as TGTGCCAGCAGCTCTGGACAGTACAATCAGCCCCAGCATTTT. Translated: CASSSGQYNQPQHF.